This TCR beta chain derives from a study of response to subunit inactivated influenza vaccine. Study findings and constraints: After each seasonal influenza vaccination, few new T cells are recruited, the authors suggested.

This clonotype appeared a single time. Its target is not known. TCRdb processed the RT-PCR reads anew with MiXCR; each CDR3 protein has one entry. Here the sample spans about 530,000 distinct CDR3 sequences, roughly 13% being singletons. The CDR3 has 15 residues. The V and J ends lost 1 base and 5 bases respectively, with 12 bases between them. Germline CDR1 LGHDT, CDR2 YNNKEL (reference sequence). The sample consisted of PBMCs from blood, taken 40 to 50 days after vaccination. This receptor was obtained from a man aged 45-65 years who received an inactivated influenza vaccine. The rearrangement joins TRBV3-1 to TRBJ2-1, with a tentative D call TRBD2 (7 bases). This CDR3 is CASSQAGGRHNEQFF. The CDR3 DNA sequence: TGTGCCAGCAGCCAAGCGGGGGGCCGACACAATGAGCAGTTCTTC.